This T cell receptor beta chain was recovered during a study of cytomegalovirus exposure and HLA in healthy donors. About the research overall: An earlier analysis found some 100 million unique TCR beta sequences from about 190 million T cells.

A multiplex PCR was run with 60 Vbeta primers and 13 Jbeta primers. Clones were read by immunoSEQ multiplex PCR, and TCRdb kept only the in-frame ones, dropping some. The table has over 100,000 clones, less than 80% seen once. Regarding this clone: Its antigen is unknown.

Study-wide results and limits: The later analysis indicated that the majority of CMV-associated TCR beta chains appeared HLA-restricted.

CDR1 and CDR2 (germline): MGHRA, YSYEKL. V was clipped by 4 bases and J by 0 bases, with 14 bases between them. The CDR3 extends over 16 amino acids. V is TRBV4-1 and J is TRBJ2-3; D unresolved. The sequence derives from a female donor in good health and CMV-seropositive. Sample: PBMCs. In nucleotides, the CDR3 is TGCGCCAGCAGCCTTTACAGTGGGCTTAGCACAGATACGCAGTATTTT. Residues: CASSLYSGLSTDTQYF.